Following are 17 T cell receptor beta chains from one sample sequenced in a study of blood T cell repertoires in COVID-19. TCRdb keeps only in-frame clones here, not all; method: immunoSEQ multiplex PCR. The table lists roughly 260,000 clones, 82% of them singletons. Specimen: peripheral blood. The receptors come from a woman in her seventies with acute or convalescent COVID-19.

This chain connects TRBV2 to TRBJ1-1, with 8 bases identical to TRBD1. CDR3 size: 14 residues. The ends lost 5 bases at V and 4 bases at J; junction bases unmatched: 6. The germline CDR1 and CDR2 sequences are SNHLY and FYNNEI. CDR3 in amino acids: CASSPETGGTEAFF. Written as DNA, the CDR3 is TGTGCCAGCAGTCCCGAAACAGGGGGCACTGAAGCTTTCTTT.

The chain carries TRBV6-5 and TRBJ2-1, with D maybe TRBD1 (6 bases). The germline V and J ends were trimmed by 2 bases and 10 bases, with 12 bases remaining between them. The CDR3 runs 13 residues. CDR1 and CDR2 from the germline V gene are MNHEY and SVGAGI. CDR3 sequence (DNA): TGTGCCAGCAGTTACGCAACAGGGATAGAGCAGTTCTTC. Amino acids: CASSYATGIEQFF.

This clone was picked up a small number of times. CDR3 nucleotides: TGTGCCAGCAGCTTGTACGGGTCCGGGGAGCTGTTTTTT. Translating it yields CASSLYGSGELFF. V gene TRBV5-4 combines with J gene TRBJ2-2; D call uncertain. The CDR3 spans 13 residues. Trimming took off 1 base at V and 6 bases at J, with 7 bases between the two ends. CDR1 and CDR2 from the germline V gene are SGHNT and YYREEE (reference sequence).

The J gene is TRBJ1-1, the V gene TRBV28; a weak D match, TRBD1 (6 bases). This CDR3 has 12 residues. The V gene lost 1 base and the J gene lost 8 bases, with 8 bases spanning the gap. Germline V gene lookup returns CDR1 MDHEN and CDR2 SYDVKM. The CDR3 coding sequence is TGTGCCAGCAGTTTATCTGACAGGGAAGCTTTCTTT. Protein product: CASSLSDREAFF.

The CDR3 reads CASRTSGGRVGELFF. CDR3 coding DNA: TGTGCCAGCAGAACCTCAGGGGGCCGGGTCGGGGAGCTGTTTTTT. This chain joins TRBV6-5 and TRBJ2-2, with 8 bases that match TRBD1. The V gene's germline CDR1 is MNHEY and CDR2 SVGAGI. CDR3 length: 15 residues. V shed 6 bases and J 7 bases; nucleotides not matched to a gene: 10.

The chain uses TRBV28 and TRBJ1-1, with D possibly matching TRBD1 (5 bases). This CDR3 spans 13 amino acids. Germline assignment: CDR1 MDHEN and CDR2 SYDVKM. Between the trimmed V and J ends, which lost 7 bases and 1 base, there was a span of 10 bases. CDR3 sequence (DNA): TGTGCCAGCACACCGACAGAGAACACTGAAGCTTTCTTT. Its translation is CASTPTENTEAFF.

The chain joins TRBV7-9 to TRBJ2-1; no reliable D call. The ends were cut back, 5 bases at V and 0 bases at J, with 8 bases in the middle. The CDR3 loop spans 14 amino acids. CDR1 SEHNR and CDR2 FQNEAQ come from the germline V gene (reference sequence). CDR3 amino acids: CASSPYGSYNEQFF. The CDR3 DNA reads TGTGCCAGCAGCCCCTACGGCTCCTACAATGAGCAGTTCTTC.

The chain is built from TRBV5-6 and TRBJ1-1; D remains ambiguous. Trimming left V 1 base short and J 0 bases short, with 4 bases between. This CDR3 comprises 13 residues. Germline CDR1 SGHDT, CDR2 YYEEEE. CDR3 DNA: TGTGCCAGCAGCTTGTCTTTGAACACTGAAGCTTTCTTT. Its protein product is CASSLSLNTEAFF.

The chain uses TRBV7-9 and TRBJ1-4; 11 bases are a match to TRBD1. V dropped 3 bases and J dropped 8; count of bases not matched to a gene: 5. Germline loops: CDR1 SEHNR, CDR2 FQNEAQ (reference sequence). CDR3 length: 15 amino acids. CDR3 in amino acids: CASSFGTGGREKLFF. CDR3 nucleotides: TGTGCCAGCAGCTTTGGGACAGGGGGTCGGGAAAAACTGTTTTTT.

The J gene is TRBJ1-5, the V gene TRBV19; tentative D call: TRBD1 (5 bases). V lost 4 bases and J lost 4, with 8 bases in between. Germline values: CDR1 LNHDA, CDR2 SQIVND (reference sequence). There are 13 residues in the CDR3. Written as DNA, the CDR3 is TGTGCCAGTAGTAAGACAGCTAATCAGCCCCAGCATTTT. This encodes CASSKTANQPQHF.

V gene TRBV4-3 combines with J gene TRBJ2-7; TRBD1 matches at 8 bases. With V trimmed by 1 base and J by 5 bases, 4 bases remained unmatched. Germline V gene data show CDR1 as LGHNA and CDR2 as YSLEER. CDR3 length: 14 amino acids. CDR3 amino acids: CASSQGTGRHEQYF. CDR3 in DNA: TGCGCCAGCAGCCAAGGGACAGGGCGACACGAGCAGTACTTC.

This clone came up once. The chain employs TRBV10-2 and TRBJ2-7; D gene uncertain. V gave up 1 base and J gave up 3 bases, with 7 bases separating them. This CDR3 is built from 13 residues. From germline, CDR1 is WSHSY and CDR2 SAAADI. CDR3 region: CASSEWAGYEQYF. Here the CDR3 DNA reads TGCGCCAGCAGTGAGTGGGCAGGCTACGAGCAGTACTTC.

The CDR3 sequence: CASSSQTGGKLYYGYTF. The CDR3 nucleotides read TGTGCCAGCAGTTCTCAGACAGGGGGAAAGTTATACTATGGCTACACCTTC. This chain connects TRBV28 to TRBJ1-2, with TRBD1 identical over 9 bases. V gave up 4 bases and J gave up 3 bases; unmatched junction bases: 12. This CDR3 is built from 17 residues. The germline V gene encodes CDR1 MDHEN and CDR2 SYDVKM.

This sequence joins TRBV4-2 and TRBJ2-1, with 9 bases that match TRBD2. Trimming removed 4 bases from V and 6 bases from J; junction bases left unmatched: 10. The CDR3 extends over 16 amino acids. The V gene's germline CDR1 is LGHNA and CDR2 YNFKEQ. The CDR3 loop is CASSRRFGGGGNEQFF. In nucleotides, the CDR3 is TGTGCCAGCAGCCGCCGTTTTGGCGGGGGGGGCAATGAGCAGTTCTTC.

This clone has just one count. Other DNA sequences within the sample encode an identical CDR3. CDR3 coding DNA: TGTGCCAGTAGTATAAGCGGGGGGGCCTACAATGAGCAGTTCTTC. Translation: CASSISGGAYNEQFF. V and J are TRBV19 and TRBJ2-1, with 10 bases that match TRBD2. From germline, CDR1 is LNHDA and CDR2 SQIVND (reference sequence). The CDR3 is made up of 15 amino acids. Trimming took 2 bases from V and 2 from J; bases not matched to a gene: 0.

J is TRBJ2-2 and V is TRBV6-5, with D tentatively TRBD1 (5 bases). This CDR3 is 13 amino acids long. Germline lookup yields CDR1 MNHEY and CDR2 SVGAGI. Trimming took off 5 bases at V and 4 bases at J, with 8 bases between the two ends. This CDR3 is CASSPGSTGELFF. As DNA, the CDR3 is TGTGCCAGCAGTCCAGGGTCCACCGGGGAGCTGTTTTTT.

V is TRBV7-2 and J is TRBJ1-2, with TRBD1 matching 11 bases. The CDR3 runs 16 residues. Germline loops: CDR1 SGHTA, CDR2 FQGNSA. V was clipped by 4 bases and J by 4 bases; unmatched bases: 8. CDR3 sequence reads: CASSSIGQGASYGYTF. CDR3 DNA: TGTGCCAGCAGCTCTATAGGACAGGGGGCCAGCTATGGCTACACCTTC.